This paragraph covers one TCR beta chain sequence. Its antigen is currently unknown. This sample stems from a study of human T cells and chemical hapten exposure. Study results and caveats: DPC sensitization produced no change in TCRs with frequency above 1 in 1000.

In the original processing: A per-sample median of 95,638 TCRs was observed, with counts ranging from roughly 20,000 to 750,000. TCRdb reanalysed the RACE reads using MiXCR and keeps one entry per CDR3 protein. For this entry, the V and J calls and clone size follow TCRdb and not the study's own pipeline. The top ten clones hold 2.5% to 3.5% of a sample with fewer than 150,000 distinct CDR3 sequences, 13% of them seen once. Trimming shortened V by 10 bases and J by 4 bases, and 21 bases separated the two germline ends. CDR3 length: 15 residues. Germline CDR1 reads LNHDA; CDR2 reads SQIVND (reference sequence). Time point of the sample: pre-sensitization, week 0. Treatment: therapeutic diphenylcyclopropenone sensitization with weekly scalp DPC.

The specimen comprised whole blood, sampled in connection with sensitization to the hapten diphenylcyclopropenone (DPC). The chain employs TRBV19 and TRBJ2-3; D is perhaps TRBD1 or TRBD2 (6 bases each). The sequence came from a woman younger than 35 with alopecia areata. Some clones in this sample may be carry-over from other donors' samples. This CDR3 is CATTGGTGGADTQYF. CDR3 DNA sequence: TGTGCCACCACAGGTGGGACTGGGGGCGCAGATACGCAGTATTTT.